A single TCR beta chain is shown here with its context. The antigen is unknown. This entry comes from a study of T-cell reconstitution after alpha-beta-depleted transplantation in children. Study results and caveats: Recipient T cells and thymic progenitors that survived gave rise to the high TCRbeta diversity observed at day 60 in some patients.

The CDR3 loop spans 14 amino acids. The J segment lost 8 bases and the V segment lost 8 bases, leaving 11 bases of the junction unmatched. CDR1 DFQATT and CDR2 SNEGSKA come from the germline V gene (reference sequence). Unique molecular identifiers were built into the TCRbeta library. A single record per CDR3 protein comes from TCRdb applying MiXCR to the PCR reads. Of some 450,000 distinct CDR3 sequences listed, approximately 41% are singletons. This sequence originates from a girl aged 2-10 years with aplastic anemia, due to receive a stem cell transplant. This chain connects TRBV20-1 to TRBJ2-1; TRBD2 agrees at 11 bases. The sequences come from PBMCs, collected before TCRalphabeta/CD19-depleted stem cell transplant. The CDR3 loop reads CSLISGRAIDEQFF. In nucleotides, the CDR3 is TGCAGTCTCATTAGCGGGAGGGCCATCGATGAGCAGTTCTTC.